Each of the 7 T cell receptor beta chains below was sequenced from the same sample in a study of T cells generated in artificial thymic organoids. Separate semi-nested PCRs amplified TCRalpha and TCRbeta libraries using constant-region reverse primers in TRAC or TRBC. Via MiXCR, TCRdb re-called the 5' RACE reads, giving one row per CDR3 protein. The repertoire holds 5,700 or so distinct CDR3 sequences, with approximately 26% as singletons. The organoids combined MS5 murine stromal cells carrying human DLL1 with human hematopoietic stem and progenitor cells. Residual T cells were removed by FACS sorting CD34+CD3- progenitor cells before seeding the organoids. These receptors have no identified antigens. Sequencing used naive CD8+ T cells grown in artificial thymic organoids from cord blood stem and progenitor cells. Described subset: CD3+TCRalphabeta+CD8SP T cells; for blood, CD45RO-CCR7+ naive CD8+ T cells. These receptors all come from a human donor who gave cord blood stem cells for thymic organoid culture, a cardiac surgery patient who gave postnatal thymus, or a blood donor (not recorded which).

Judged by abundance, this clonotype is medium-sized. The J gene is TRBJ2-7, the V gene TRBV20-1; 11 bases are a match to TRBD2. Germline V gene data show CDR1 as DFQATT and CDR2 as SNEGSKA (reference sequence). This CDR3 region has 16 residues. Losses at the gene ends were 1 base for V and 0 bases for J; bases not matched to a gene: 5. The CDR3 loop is CSARGPSGGPSYEQYF. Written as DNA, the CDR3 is TGCAGTGCTAGAGGACCTAGCGGGGGGCCCTCCTACGAGCAGTACTTC.

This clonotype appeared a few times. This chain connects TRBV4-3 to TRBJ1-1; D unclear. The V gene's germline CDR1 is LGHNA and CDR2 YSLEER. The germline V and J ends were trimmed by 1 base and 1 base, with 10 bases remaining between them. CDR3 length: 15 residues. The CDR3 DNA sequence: TGCGCCAGCAGCCAAGCCTATGGTACGAACACTGAAGCTTTCTTT. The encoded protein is CASSQAYGTNTEAFF.

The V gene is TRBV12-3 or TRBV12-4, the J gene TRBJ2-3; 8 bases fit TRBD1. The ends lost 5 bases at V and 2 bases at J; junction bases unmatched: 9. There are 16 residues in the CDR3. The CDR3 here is CASSGDRSFPTDTQYF. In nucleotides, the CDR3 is TGTGCCAGCAGTGGGGACAGGTCCTTTCCCACAGATACGCAGTATTTT.

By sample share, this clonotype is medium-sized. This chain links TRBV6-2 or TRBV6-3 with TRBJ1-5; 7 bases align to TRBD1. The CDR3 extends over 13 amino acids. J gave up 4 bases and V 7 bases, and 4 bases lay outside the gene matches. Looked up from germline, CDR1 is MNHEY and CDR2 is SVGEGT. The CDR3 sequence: CASNGQENQPQHF. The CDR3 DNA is TGTGCCAGCAATGGACAGGAGAATCAGCCCCAGCATTTT.

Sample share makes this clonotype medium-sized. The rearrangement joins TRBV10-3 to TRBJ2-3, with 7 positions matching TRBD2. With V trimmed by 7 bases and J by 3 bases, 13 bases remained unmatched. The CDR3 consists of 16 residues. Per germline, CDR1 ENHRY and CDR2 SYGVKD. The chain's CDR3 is CAINQGGGRRTDTQYF. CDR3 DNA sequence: TGTGCCATCAACCAGGGTGGCGGGAGAAGGACAGATACGCAGTATTTT.

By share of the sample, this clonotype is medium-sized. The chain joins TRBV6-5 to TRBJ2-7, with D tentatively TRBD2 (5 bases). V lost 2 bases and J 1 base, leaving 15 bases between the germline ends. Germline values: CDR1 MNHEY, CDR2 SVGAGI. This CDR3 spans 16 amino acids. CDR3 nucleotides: TGTGCCAGCAGTTACCACCGTCGCGGGCCGTCCTACGAGCAGTACTTC. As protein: CASSYHRRGPSYEQYF.

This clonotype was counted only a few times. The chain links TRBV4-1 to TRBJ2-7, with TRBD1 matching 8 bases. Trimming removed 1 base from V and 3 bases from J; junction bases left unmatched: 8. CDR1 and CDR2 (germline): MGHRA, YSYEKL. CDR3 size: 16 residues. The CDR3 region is CASSQGRQGSRYEQYF. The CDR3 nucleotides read TGCGCCAGCAGCCAAGGGAGACAGGGGAGTCGCTACGAGCAGTACTTC.